The sample holds a few counts of the clone carrying this TCR beta chain. One end of the junction is discordant with germline, which a read error may explain. This specimen comes from a study of metastatic and nonmetastatic thyroid tumors. Study information: Repertoire comparisons spanned blood and tumor or nodule tissue from malignant and benign thyroid patients.

Each patient came to thyroid surgery without any prior treatment (of any kind). TCRdb called clones again from the PCR reads with MiXCR. The data show about 45,000 clones, 3.5% to 5% seen once. Sequencing was done on a sample of blood. This TCR was sampled from a female donor with papillary thyroid cancer or a benign thyroid nodule (not recorded which). Some clones in this sample may be carry-over from other donors' samples.

The CDR3 loop is CASSEVRVGSTIYF. The CDR3 region has the DNA TGTGCCAGCAGTGAGGTGAGGGTTGGAAGCACCATATATTTT. The rearrangement joins TRBV6-1 to TRBJ1-3; D gene unclear. The CDR3 consists of 14 residues. The V gene's germline CDR1 is MNHNS and CDR2 SASEGT.